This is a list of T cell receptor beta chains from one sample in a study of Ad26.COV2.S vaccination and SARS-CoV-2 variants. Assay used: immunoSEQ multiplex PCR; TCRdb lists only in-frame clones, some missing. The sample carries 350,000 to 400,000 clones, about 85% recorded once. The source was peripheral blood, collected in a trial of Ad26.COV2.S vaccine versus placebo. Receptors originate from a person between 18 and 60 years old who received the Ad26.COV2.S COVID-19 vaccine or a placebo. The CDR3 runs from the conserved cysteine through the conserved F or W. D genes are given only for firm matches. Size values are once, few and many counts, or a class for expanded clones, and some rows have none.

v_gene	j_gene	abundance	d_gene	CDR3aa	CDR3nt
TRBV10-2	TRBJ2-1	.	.	CASSEWSRELSYNEQFF	TGCGCCAGCAGTGAGTGGTCGCGGGAACTCTCCTACAATGAGCAGTTCTTC
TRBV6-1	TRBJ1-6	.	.	CASSEEQGLNSPLHF	TGTGCCAGCAGTGAGGAGCAGGGACTAAATTCACCCCTCCACTTT
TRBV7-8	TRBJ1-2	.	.	CASSLGGVPSGYGYTF	TGTGCCAGCAGCTTAGGGGGGGTTCCGTCGGGCTATGGCTACACCTTC
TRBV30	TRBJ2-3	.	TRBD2	CASWSGNTDTQYF	TGTGCCTCTTGGAGCGGGAACACAGATACGCAGTATTTT
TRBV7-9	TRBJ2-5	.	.	CASSLTGQAWLGTQYF	TGTGCCAGCAGCTTAACAGGGCAGGCGTGGTTGGGGACCCAGTACTTC
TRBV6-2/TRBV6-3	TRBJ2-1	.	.	CASSYLRPPDHEQFF	TGTGCCAGCAGTTACCTGCGACCACCCGACCATGAGCAGTTCTTC
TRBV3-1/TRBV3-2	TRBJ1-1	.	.	CASSPGGRTEAFF	TGTGCCAGCAGCCCCGGGGGCCGAACTGAAGCTTTCTTT
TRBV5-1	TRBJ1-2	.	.	CASSLVQQGYGYTF	TGCGCCAGCAGCTTGGTTCAGCAAGGCTATGGCTACACCTTC
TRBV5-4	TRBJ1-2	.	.	CASRTWRGGNGYTF	TGTGCCAGCAGGACGTGGCGAGGGGGGAATGGCTACACCTTC
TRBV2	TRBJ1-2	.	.	CASSGDSKQYGYTF	TGTGCCAGCAGTGGTGACAGCAAGCAGTATGGCTACACCTTC
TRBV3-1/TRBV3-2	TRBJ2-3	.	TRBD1	CASSPGTGSTDTQYF	TGTGCCAGCAGCCCCGGGACAGGAAGCACAGATACGCAGTATTTT
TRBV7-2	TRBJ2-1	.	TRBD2	CASSYWGSGGAWNEQFF	TGTGCCAGCAGCTACTGGGGAAGCGGGGGGGCCTGGAATGAGCAGTTCTTC
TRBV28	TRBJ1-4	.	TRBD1	CASSLWYRGGDEKLFF	TGTGCCAGCAGTTTATGGTACAGGGGCGGGGATGAAAAACTGTTTTTT
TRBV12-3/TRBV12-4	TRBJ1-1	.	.	CASTLKNTEAFF	TGTGCCAGCACTCTGAAGAACACTGAAGCTTTCTTT
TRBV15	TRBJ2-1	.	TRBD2	CATSRDMGRVSEQFF	TGTGCCACCAGCAGAGACATGGGGAGGGTCAGTGAGCAGTTCTTC
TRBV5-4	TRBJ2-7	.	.	CASSFLGSYEQYF	TGTGCCAGCAGCTTTCTTGGCTCCTACGAGCAGTACTTC
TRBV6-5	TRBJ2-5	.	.	CASTTLGTPQETQYF	TGTGCCAGCACCACGCTCGGGACGCCTCAAGAGACCCAGTACTTC
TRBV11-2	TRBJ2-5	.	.	CASSAPGDWVKETQYF	TGTGCCAGCAGCGCGCCAGGGGACTGGGTTAAAGAGACCCAGTACTTC
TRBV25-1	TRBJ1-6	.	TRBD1	CASSSPTGEGSPLHF	TGTGCCAGCAGTTCCCCAACAGGGGAAGGTTCGCCCCTCCACTTT
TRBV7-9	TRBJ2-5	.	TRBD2	CASSLSAGVLGTQYF	TGTGCCAGCAGCTTATCAGCGGGGGTCTTGGGGACCCAGTACTTC
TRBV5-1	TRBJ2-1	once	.	CASSLAQDSGNEQFF	TGCGCCAGCAGCTTGGCCCAAGACTCGGGCAATGAGCAGTTCTTC
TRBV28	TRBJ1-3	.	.	CASSPGRRATSGNTIYF	TGTGCCAGCAGTCCCGGACGAAGGGCTACCTCTGGAAACACCATATATTTT
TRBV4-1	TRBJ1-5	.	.	CASSDPQKGLNQPQHF	TGCGCCAGCAGCGACCCCCAGAAGGGTCTCAATCAGCCCCAGCATTTT
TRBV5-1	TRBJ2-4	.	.	CASSPAGQPIAKNIQYF	TGCGCCAGCAGCCCTGCCGGGCAGCCAATAGCCAAAAACATTCAGTACTTC
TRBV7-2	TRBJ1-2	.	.	CASSVGQVNGYTF	TGTGCCAGCAGCGTAGGGCAGGTTAATGGCTACACCTTC
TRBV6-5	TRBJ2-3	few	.	CASSYSREPTTNTQYF	TGTGCCAGCAGTTACTCGAGGGAACCAACTACGAATACGCAGTATTTT
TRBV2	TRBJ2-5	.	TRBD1	CASRRPRDRVMETQYF	TGTGCCAGCAGACGTCCTCGGGACAGGGTTATGGAGACCCAGTACTTC
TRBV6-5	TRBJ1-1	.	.	CASSYTGNTEAFF	TGTGCCAGCAGTTACACGGGGAACACTGAAGCTTTCTTT
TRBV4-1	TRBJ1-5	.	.	CASSQASPRGLHQPQHF	TGCGCCAGCAGCCAAGCATCCCCTCGGGGGTTGCATCAGCCCCAGCATTTT
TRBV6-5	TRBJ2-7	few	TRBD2	CASSQGWEGYEQYF	TGTGCCAGCAGCCAAGGGTGGGAGGGCTACGAGCAGTACTTC
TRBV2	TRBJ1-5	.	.	CASSLGRAGNQPQHF	TGTGCCAGCAGTCTCGGACGGGCGGGGAATCAGCCCCAGCATTTT
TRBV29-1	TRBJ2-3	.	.	CSAVGDTQYF	TGCAGCGCCGTTGGGGATACGCAGTATTTT
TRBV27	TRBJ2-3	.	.	CASRFLDTQYF	TGTGCCAGCAGGTTCCTAGATACGCAGTATTTT
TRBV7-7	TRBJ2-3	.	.	CASSLSPTDTQYF	TGTGCCAGCAGCTTATCCCCCACAGATACGCAGTATTTT
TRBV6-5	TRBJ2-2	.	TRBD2	CASRMTSSTGELFF	TGTGCCAGCAGGATGACTAGCTCAACCGGGGAGCTGTTTTTT
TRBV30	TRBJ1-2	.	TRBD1	CAGGQGVNYGYTF	TGTGCCGGGGGACAGGGGGTGAACTATGGCTACACCTTC
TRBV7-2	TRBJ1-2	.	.	CASSLGAPGGLLNYGYTF	TGTGCCAGCAGCTTAGGGGCCCCGGGTGGGTTACTTAACTATGGCTACACCTTC
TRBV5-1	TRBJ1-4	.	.	CASSLGQPNEKLFF	TGCGCCAGCAGCTTGGGTCAGCCTAATGAAAAACTGTTTTTT
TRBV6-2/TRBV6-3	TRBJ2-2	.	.	CASSRAGRQAFGGELFF	TGTGCCAGCAGTAGAGCAGGCCGCCAGGCGTTCGGCGGGGAGCTGTTTTTT
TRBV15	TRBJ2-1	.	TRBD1	CATSREQQGARHEQFF	TGTGCCACCAGCAGAGAGCAACAGGGGGCAAGGCATGAGCAGTTCTTC
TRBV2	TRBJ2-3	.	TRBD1	CASSLDRANTDTQYF	TGTGCCAGCAGTCTGGACAGGGCCAACACAGATACGCAGTATTTT
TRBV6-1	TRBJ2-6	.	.	CASSAAAGSGANVLTF	TGTGCCAGCAGTGCGGCAGCCGGGTCTGGGGCCAACGTCCTGACTTTC
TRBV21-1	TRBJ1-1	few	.	CASSHGKNTEAFF	TGTGCCAGCAGCCACGGGAAGAACACTGAAGCTTTCTTT
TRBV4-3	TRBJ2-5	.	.	CASSQDRGTQHGETQYF	TGCGCCAGCAGCCAAGATCGGGGGACCCAGCACGGGGAGACCCAGTACTTC
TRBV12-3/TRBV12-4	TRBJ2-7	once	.	CASSFGRYEQYF	TGTGCCAGCAGTTTTGGTAGGTACGAGCAGTACTTC